This T cell receptor beta chain is from a study of identical twins. MiXCR, applied by TCRdb to the 5' RACE reads, yields one record per CDR3 protein. The table has roughly 500,000 distinct CDR3 sequences, approximately 22% seen once. The CDR3 contains 15 residues. V lost 0 bases, J lost 8 bases, and 6 bases stayed unmatched. Germline V gives CDR1 LNHNV, CDR2 YYDKDF (reference sequence). This clonotype was detected a few times. The sample was also linked to a second study, of T cells expressing NK-cell markers. That study adds: It was from sorted CD3+CD56+NKG2C+, CD3+CD56+NKG2C- and CD3+CD56-NKG2C+ T cells that TCR beta repertoires came. One of the eight sequenced donors was seronegative, whereas the other seven were HCMV-seropositive. The study found these clonotypes also leading the CD3+CD56-NKG2C+ fraction in several donors.

The sequence was collected from a woman aged 18 to 35 in good health. The source material was CD4+ T cells sorted from blood. This chain connects TRBV15 to TRBJ2-1; 8 positions match TRBD2. For the CDR3, the DNA is TGTGCCACCAGCAGAGAACTTACCGGGAGGGATGAGCAGTTCTTC. Translating it yields CATSRELTGRDEQFF.